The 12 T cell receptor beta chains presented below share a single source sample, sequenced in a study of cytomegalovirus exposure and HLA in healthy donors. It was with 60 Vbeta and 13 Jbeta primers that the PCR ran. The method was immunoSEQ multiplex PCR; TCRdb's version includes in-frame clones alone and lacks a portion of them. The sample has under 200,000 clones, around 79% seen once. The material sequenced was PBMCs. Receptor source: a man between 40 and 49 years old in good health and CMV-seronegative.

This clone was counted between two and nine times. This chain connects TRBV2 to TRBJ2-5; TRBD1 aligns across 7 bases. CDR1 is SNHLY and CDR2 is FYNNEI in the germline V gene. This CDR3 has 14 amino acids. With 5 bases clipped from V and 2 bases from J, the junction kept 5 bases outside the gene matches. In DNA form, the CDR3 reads TGTGCCAGCAGTTCTCCGGGACAGCAAGAGACCCAGTACTTC. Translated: CASSSPGQQETQYF.

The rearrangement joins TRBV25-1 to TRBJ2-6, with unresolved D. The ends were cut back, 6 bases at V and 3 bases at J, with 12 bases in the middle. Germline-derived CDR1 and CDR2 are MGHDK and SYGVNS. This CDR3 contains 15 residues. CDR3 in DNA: TGTGCCAGCAGAGAGACAAGAAGTGGGGCCAACGTCCTGACTTTC. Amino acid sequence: CASRETRSGANVLTF.

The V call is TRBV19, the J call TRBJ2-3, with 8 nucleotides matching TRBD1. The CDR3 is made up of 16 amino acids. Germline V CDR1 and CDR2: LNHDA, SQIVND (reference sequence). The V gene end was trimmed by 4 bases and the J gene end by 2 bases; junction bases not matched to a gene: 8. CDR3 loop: CASSSRQGSTTDTQYF. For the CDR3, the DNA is TGTGCCAGTAGTAGTCGACAGGGGTCCACCACAGATACGCAGTATTTT. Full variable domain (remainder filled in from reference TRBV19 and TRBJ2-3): DGGITQSPKYLFRKEGQNVTLSCEQNLNHDAMYWYRQDPGQGLRLIYYSQIVNDFQKGDIAEGYSVSREKKESFPLTVTSAQKNPTAFYLCASSSRQGSTTDTQYFGPGTRLTVL.

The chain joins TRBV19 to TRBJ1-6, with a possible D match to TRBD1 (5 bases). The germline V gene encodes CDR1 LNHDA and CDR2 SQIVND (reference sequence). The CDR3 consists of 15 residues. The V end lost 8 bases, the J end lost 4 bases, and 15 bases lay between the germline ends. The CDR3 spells CASHTGTEYNSPLHF. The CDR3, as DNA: TGTGCCAGTCACACCGGGACTGAGTATAATTCACCCCTCCACTTT.

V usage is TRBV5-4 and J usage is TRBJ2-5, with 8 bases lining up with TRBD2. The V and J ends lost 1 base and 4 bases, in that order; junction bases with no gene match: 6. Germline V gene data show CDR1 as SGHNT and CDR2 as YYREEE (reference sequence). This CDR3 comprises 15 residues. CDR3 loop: CASSLRGGLGETQYF. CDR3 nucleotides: TGTGCCAGCAGCTTGCGGGGGGGACTAGGAGAGACCCAGTACTTC.

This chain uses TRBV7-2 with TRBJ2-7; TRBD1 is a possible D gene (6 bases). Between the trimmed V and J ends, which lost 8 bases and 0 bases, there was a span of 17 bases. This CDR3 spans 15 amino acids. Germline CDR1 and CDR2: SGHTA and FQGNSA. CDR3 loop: CASLLLGGPSYEQYF. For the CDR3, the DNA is TGTGCCAGCCTCTTATTAGGGGGTCCCTCCTACGAGCAGTACTTC. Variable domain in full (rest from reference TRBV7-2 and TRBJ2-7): GAGVSQSPSNKVTEKGKDVELRCDPISGHTALYWYRQSLGQGLEFLIYFQGNSAPDKSGLPSDRFSAERTGGSVSTLTIQRTQQEDSAVYLCASLLLGGPSYEQYFGPGTRLTVT.

Here the CDR3 DNA reads TGTGCCAGCAGTGAGGGTGCGGGGGCTGTTTGTAATGAGCAGTTCTTC. Protein: CASSEGAGAVCNEQFF. The chain joins TRBV2 to TRBJ2-1; D may be TRBD2 (7 bases). This CDR3 spans 16 amino acids. Germline CDR1 SNHLY, CDR2 FYNNEI. V lost 3 bases and J lost 7, with 19 bases in between.

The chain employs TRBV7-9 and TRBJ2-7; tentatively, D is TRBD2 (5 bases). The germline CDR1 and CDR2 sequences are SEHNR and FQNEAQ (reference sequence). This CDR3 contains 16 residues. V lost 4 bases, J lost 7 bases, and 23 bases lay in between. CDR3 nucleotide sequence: TGTGCCAGCAGCTCCCCCTTCGGGCCCGGGGTTCCAGAGCAGTACTTC. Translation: CASSSPFGPGVPEQYF.

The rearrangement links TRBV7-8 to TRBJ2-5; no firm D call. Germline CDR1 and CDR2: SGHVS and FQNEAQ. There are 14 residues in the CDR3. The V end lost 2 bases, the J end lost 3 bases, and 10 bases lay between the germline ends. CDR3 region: CASSLIAMEETQYF. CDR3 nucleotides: TGTGCCAGCAGCTTAATCGCTATGGAAGAGACCCAGTACTTC.

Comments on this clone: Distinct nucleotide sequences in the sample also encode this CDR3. CDR3 DNA sequence: TGTGCTAGTGGCCCGCCGGGGGGAACTGAAGCTTTCTTT. Its translation is CASGPPGGTEAFF. The chain has TRBV12-5 and TRBJ1-1, with D maybe TRBD1 (5 bases). Trimming shortened V by 6 bases and J by 5 bases, and 13 bases separated the two germline ends. Germline V lookup: CDR1 LGHNT, CDR2 FRNRAP. The CDR3 is 13 amino acids.

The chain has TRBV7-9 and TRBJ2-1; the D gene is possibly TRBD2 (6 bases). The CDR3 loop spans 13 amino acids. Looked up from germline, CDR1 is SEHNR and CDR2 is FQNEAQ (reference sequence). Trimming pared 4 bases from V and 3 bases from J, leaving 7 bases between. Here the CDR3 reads CASSSGLYNEQFF. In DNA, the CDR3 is TGTGCCAGCAGCTCGGGACTCTACAATGAGCAGTTCTTC.

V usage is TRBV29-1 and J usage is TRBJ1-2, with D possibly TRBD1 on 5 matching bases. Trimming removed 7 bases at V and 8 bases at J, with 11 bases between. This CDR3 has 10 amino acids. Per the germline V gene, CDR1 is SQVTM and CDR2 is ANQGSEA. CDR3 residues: CSGGGGGYTF. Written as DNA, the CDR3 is TGCAGCGGGGGGGGAGGGGGCTACACCTTC.